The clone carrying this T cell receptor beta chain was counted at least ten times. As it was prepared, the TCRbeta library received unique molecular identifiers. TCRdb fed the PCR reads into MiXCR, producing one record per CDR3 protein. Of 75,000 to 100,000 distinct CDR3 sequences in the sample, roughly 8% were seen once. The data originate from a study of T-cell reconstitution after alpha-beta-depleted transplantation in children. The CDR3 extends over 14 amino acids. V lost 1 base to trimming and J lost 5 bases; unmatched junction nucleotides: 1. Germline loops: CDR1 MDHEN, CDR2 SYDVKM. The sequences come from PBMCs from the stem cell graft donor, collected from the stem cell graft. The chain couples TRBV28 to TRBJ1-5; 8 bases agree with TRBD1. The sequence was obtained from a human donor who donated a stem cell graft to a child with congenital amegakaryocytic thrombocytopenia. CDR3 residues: CASSLYRGYQPQHF. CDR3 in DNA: TGTGCCAGCAGTTTATACAGGGGGTATCAGCCCCAGCATTTT.